This T cell receptor (beta chain) was documented in a study of T cell repertoires in cytomegalovirus infection. TCRdb redid the calling of the reads with MiXCR, one entry per CDR3 protein. The repertoire has under 850,000 distinct CDR3 sequences, 35% of them found once; the top ten carry 2.5% to 3%. The ends were cut back, 5 bases at V and 5 bases at J, with 18 bases in the middle. The CDR3 is 14 amino acids. Germline V gene data show CDR1 as DFQATT and CDR2 as SNEGSKA (reference sequence). The TCR was taken from a human donor in good health (CMV status not recorded). Some clones in this sample may be carry-over from other donors' samples. The specimen was PBMCs. J is TRBJ1-1 and V is TRBV20-1; D possibly corresponds to TRBD1 (5 bases). CDR3 amino acids: CSARGFGGRTEAFF. CDR3 DNA: TGCAGTGCTCGAGGCTTCGGGGGAAGGACTGAAGCTTTCTTT.